The rows below give T cell receptor beta chains drawn from one sample of a study of T cell responses to AZD1222 COVID-19 vaccine. Measured with immunoSEQ multiplex PCR; TCRdb has only the in-frame clones, and not every one. Here the sample spans more than 50,000 clones, 70% to 90% being singletons. Source: peripheral blood, taken on day 0 of AZD1222 vaccination. The source of these receptors is an adult in good health. Each CDR3 is given with its conserved first and last residue. The order of the fields is J gene, D gene, V gene, clone size, CDR3 protein, CDR3 DNA. The D gene is left open where the match is weak. A clone size is listed for some rows: how often the clone was seen (once, few, many), or a class if it is expanded.

TRBJ2-1	-	TRBV18	-	CASSLTDGGGREQFF	TGTGCCAGCTCACTGACCGATGGGGGGGGGCGTGAGCAGTTCTTC
TRBJ2-1	-	TRBV7-8	-	CASSLAPLSSYNEQFF	TGTGCCAGCAGCTTAGCACCCCTGAGCTCCTACAATGAGCAGTTCTTC
TRBJ1-2	-	TRBV18	-	CASSPPGGYGYTF	TGTGCCAGCTCACCACCGGGGGGTTATGGCTACACCTTC
TRBJ2-3	-	TRBV10-1	-	CASSEGRGFSTDTQYF	TGCGCCAGCAGTGAAGGTCGTGGGTTTAGCACAGATACGCAGTATTTT
TRBJ2-5	-	TRBV5-1	few	CASSDRGTSWETQYF	TGCGCCAGCAGCGACAGGGGGACTAGCTGGGAGACCCAGTACTTC
TRBJ1-2	TRBD1	TRBV5-1	-	CASSPGQGNDYTF	TGCGCCAGCAGCCCAGGACAGGGGAACGACTACACCTTC
TRBJ1-5	-	TRBV2	-	CASSPVDGNRQPQHF	TGTGCCAGCAGTCCAGTAGACGGTAATCGTCAGCCCCAGCATTTT
TRBJ1-5	-	TRBV13	-	CASTLWGSSGPQHF	TGTGCCAGCACCTTGTGGGGGAGCTCGGGGCCCCAGCATTTT
TRBJ2-1	TRBD1	TRBV2	-	CASSDRDSYNEQFF	TGTGCCAGCAGCGACAGGGATTCCTACAATGAGCAGTTCTTC
TRBJ1-5	-	TRBV6-1	-	CASSDRSHQPQHF	TGTGCCAGCAGTGACCGAAGCCATCAGCCCCAGCATTTT
TRBJ1-1	-	TRBV2	-	CASSGLNTEAFF	TGTGCCAGCAGTGGACTGAACACTGAAGCTTTCTTT
TRBJ2-1	TRBD2	TRBV2	-	CASKAGDGRTGQFF	TGTGCCAGCAAAGCGGGGGATGGACGAACGGGGCAGTTCTTC
TRBJ1-2	TRBD1	TRBV5-5	-	CASSLAGTGGLYGYTF	TGTGCCAGCAGCTTGGCTGGGACAGGGGGTCTCTATGGCTACACCTTC
TRBJ1-2	-	TRBV29-1	-	CSSLTLGRSNYGYTF	TGCAGCTCCTTAACTTTGGGTCGGTCGAACTATGGCTACACCTTC
TRBJ2-1	-	TRBV5-5	once	CASSLVGRPLNEQFF	TGTGCCAGCAGCTTAGTGGGCCGCCCGTTGAATGAGCAGTTCTTC
TRBJ1-1	-	TRBV5-8	-	CASSRIDLNTEAFF	TGTGCCAGCAGCCGCATTGATCTGAACACTGAAGCTTTCTTT
TRBJ1-2	TRBD1	TRBV18	-	CASSPIGTGHSYGYTF	TGTGCCAGCTCACCCATCGGGACAGGGCATTCCTATGGCTACACCTTC
TRBJ1-5	-	TRBV19	few	CASSIDLTESNQPQHF	TGTGCCAGTAGTATAGACTTGACGGAAAGCAATCAGCCCCAGCATTTT
TRBJ1-4	-	TRBV5-6	-	CTSSFFDRSNEKLFF	TGTACCAGCAGCTTCTTTGACAGGTCTAATGAAAAACTGTTTTTT
TRBJ2-5	TRBD2	TRBV3-1/TRBV3-2	-	CASSQRNSGAKTQYF	TGTGCCAGCAGCCAAAGAAACAGCGGGGCGAAGACCCAGTACTTC
TRBJ1-3	TRBD1	TRBV29-1	-	CSVLDREAGNTIYF	TGCAGCGTCCTGGACAGGGAGGCTGGAAACACCATATATTTT
TRBJ2-1	-	TRBV7-2	-	CASSFGIRGGSEQFF	TGTGCCAGCAGCTTCGGGATCCGAGGGGGTAGTGAGCAGTTCTTC
TRBJ1-2	-	TRBV19	-	CASSPFQVAGTSYTF	TGTGCCAGTAGTCCCTTCCAAGTGGCGGGCACGAGCTACACCTTC
TRBJ2-3	TRBD2	TRBV15	-	CATSTSGEPSDTQYF	TGTGCCACCAGCACCAGCGGGGAGCCCTCGGATACGCAGTATTTT
TRBJ2-2	TRBD2	TRBV10-1	-	CASSTGSGGTGELFF	TGCGCCAGCAGTACGGGTAGCGGGGGGACCGGGGAGCTGTTTTTT
TRBJ1-2	-	TRBV20-1	-	CSARVLEGYTF	TGCAGTGCTAGAGTTCTTGAGGGCTACACCTTC
TRBJ2-3	-	TRBV10-3	-	CAISGGVADTQYF	TGTGCCATCAGTGGGGGGGTGGCAGATACGCAGTATTTT
TRBJ1-1	TRBD1	TRBV14	-	CASSRTGMNTEAFF	TGTGCCAGCAGTCGGACAGGGATGAACACTGAAGCTTTCTTT
TRBJ1-3	-	TRBV15	-	CATSSPGGGTGNTIYF	TGTGCCACCAGCTCCCCCGGGGGGGGGACTGGAAACACCATATATTTT
TRBJ1-1	-	TRBV7-2	-	CASSLVRADEAFF	TGTGCCAGCAGCTTAGTCCGGGCAGATGAAGCTTTCTTT
TRBJ1-1	-	TRBV6-5	-	CASHRVNTEAFF	TGTGCCAGCCACAGGGTGAACACTGAAGCTTTCTTT
TRBJ1-1	-	TRBV5-1	-	CASSLYGGRTEAFF	TGCGCCAGCAGCTTGTACGGGGGCAGGACTGAAGCTTTCTTT
TRBJ1-1	TRBD1	TRBV2	-	CASTDRQGPNTEAFF	TGTGCCAGCACCGATCGACAGGGGCCGAACACTGAAGCTTTCTTT
TRBJ1-6	-	TRBV2	-	CASSVKGGSSPLHF	TGTGCCAGCAGTGTGAAGGGAGGGTCCTCACCCCTCCACTTT
TRBJ1-1	TRBD1	TRBV5-1	-	CASRGGQGAGNTEAFF	TGCGCCAGCAGGGGCGGACAGGGGGCAGGGAACACTGAAGCTTTCTTT
TRBJ2-3	-	TRBV5-1	-	CASSPDRGGGTDTQYF	TGCGCCAGCAGCCCGGACCGCGGCGGGGGCACAGATACGCAGTATTTT
TRBJ1-1	-	TRBV5-1	-	CASSFDGVNTEAFF	TGCGCCAGCAGCTTCGACGGGGTGAACACTGAAGCTTTCTTT
TRBJ1-3	-	TRBV6-5	once	CASSYSDPAGNTIYF	TGTGCCAGCAGTTACTCGGATCCCGCCGGTAACACCATATATTTT
TRBJ1-1	-	TRBV5-6	-	CASSLGGGQRSFF	TGTGCCAGCAGCTTGGGTGGGGGCCAGCGATCTTTCTTT
TRBJ2-4	-	TRBV28	once	CASSLSRNLGIQYF	TGTGCCAGCAGTTTATCCAGGAACCTGGGGATTCAGTACTTC
TRBJ1-4	-	TRBV30	-	CAWSSWGGEKLFF	TGTGCCTGGAGTTCGTGGGGAGGTGAAAAACTGTTTTTT
TRBJ2-1	-	TRBV5-1	once	CASSLDSGGNKQFF	TGCGCCAGCAGCTTGGATAGCGGCGGAAACAAGCAGTTCTTC
TRBJ1-1	-	TRBV7-6	-	CASSSAGTAMNTEAFF	TGTGCCAGCAGTTCTGCCGGGACGGCCATGAACACTGAAGCTTTCTTT
TRBJ1-1	-	TRBV2	-	CASSRLGRTEAFF	TGTGCCAGCAGCCGCCTGGGGCGTACTGAAGCTTTCTTT
TRBJ2-5	TRBD2	TRBV19	-	CASSKGLARWQTQYF	TGTGCCAGTAGTAAGGGACTAGCGAGATGGCAGACCCAGTACTTC
TRBJ2-3	-	TRBV18	-	CASSPPRHRASTDTQYF	TGTGCCAGCTCACCACCGAGGCACAGGGCTAGCACAGATACGCAGTATTTT
TRBJ2-3	-	TRBV20-1	-	CSASTDTQYF	TGCAGTGCTAGCACAGATACGCAGTATTTT
TRBJ1-2	-	TRBV6-1	once	CASSEAQGVNYGYTF	TGTGCCAGCAGTGAAGCCCAGGGTGTTAACTATGGCTACACCTTC
TRBJ2-3	TRBD1	TRBV4-1	few	CASSKRQGITDTQYF	TGCGCCAGCAGCAAAAGACAGGGGATCACAGATACGCAGTATTTT
TRBJ2-2	-	TRBV6-5	-	CASRSRAETGELFF	TGTGCCAGCCGATCTAGGGCGGAGACCGGGGAGCTGTTTTTT
TRBJ1-2	-	TRBV9	-	CASSVGGMGRAFGYTF	TGTGCCAGCAGCGTAGGAGGTATGGGAAGAGCATTTGGCTACACCTTC
TRBJ1-2	-	TRBV5-1	-	CASSLGTVGYTF	TGCGCCAGCAGCTTGGGGACAGTGGGCTACACCTTC
TRBJ1-4	-	TRBV11-3	-	CASSKRGEKLFF	TGTGCCAGCAGTAAACGTGGGGAAAAACTGTTTTTT
TRBJ2-3	TRBD1	TRBV19	-	CASSPRGLSTDTQYF	TGTGCCAGTAGCCCCAGGGGGCTTAGCACAGATACGCAGTATTTT
TRBJ2-3	-	TRBV2	-	CASSEGLSTDTQYF	TGTGCCAGCAGTGAAGGCCTTAGCACAGATACGCAGTATTTT
TRBJ1-5	TRBD1	TRBV12-3/TRBV12-4	-	CASRGTGGQPQHF	TGTGCCAGCAGGGGGACAGGGGGTCAGCCCCAGCATTTT
TRBJ1-1	-	TRBV6-5	-	CASSKRSGEGTEAFF	TGTGCCAGCAGTAAAAGATCCGGGGAGGGCACTGAAGCTTTCTTT
TRBJ1-5	-	TRBV11-2	-	CASSLGGGQPQHF	TGTGCCAGCAGCTTAGGGGGGGGTCAGCCCCAGCATTTT
TRBJ2-2	-	TRBV9	-	CASSVEPNRGGTGELFF	TGTGCCAGCAGCGTAGAACCCAACAGGGGGGGCACCGGGGAGCTGTTTTTT
TRBJ1-1	-	TRBV5-4	-	CASSRGVGTTEAFF	TGTGCCAGCAGCCGGGGGGTAGGGACCACTGAAGCTTTCTTT